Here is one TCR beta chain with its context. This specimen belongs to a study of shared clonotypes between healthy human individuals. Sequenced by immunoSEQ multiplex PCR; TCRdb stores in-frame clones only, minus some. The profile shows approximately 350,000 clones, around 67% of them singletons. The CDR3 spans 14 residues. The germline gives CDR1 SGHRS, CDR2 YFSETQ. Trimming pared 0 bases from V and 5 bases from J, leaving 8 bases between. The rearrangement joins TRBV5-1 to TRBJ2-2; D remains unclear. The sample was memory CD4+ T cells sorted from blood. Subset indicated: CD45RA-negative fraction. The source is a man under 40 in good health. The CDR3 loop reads CASSLVLGTGELFF. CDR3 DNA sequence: TGCGCCAGCAGCTTGGTATTAGGGACCGGGGAGCTGTTTTTT. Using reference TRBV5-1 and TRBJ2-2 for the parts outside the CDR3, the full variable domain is KAGVTQTPRYLIKTRGQQVTLSCSPISGHRSVSWYQQTPGQGLQFLFEYFSETQRNKGNFPGRFSGRQFSNSRSEMNVSTLELGDSALYLCASSLVLGTGELFFGEGSRLTVL.